This T cell receptor (beta chain) was observed in a study of T-cell reconstitution after alpha-beta-depleted transplantation in children (dated by TCRdb to 2016 to 2018). General notes on the study: The study quantitatively tracked T-cell immune reconstitution after TCRalphabeta/CD19-depleted allogeneic hematopoietic cell transplantation in children using TCR repertoire profiling.

The V end loses 4 bases and the J end loses 4 bases, and a stretch of 10 bases separates them. From the germline V gene, CDR1 is LGHNA and CDR2 is YSLEER. Including the terminal cysteine and phenylalanine, the CDR3 comprises 14 residues. Here the CDR3 DNA is all that survives: 42 bases in frame from base 1. This clonotype was observed at least ten times. What this receptor recognizes is not known. Base qualities are missing; no much larger clone stands one base away. The protocol used for the library was PCR. This sample was sequenced with an Illumina HiSeq 2500. To normalize quantification of the TCRbeta repertoire, the TCR libraries were built with molecular barcoding that relied on unique molecular identifiers. TCRdb passed the public sequencing reads through fastp at Q25 and MiXCR, retaining productive beta sequences. Here each entry gathers all rows of one CDR3 protein and keeps the most common genes and DNA. This sample comprises over 400,000 distinct CDR3 sequences, around 13% of them detected only once. Of the sample, around 5.6% falls within the top ten clones.

This clonotype originated in a human donor who donated a stem cell graft to a child with combined immunodeficiency. This specimen was PBMCs from the stem cell graft donor, taken from the stem cell graft. The chain uses TRBV4-3 and TRBJ2-2, with the D gene not clear enough to name. CDR3 sequence: CASSRRRSTGELFF. The nucleotide sequence reads TGCGCCAGCAGCCGACGCAGGAGCACCGGGGAGCTGTTTTTT.